This TCR beta chain was recovered during a study of blood T cell repertoires in COVID-19. Study information: Samples came from the United States, Italy and Spain, spanning acute and convalescent COVID-19.

Sequenced by immunoSEQ multiplex PCR; TCRdb stores in-frame clones only, minus some. The table shows some 240,000 clones, with 85% occurring only once. The TCR sequence derives from a woman aged 70 to 79 with COVID-19, enrolled during active disease. Material: peripheral blood.

CDR3 sequence: CASSLAYGGLGSPLHF. The CDR3 bases are TGTGCCAGCAGCTTAGCGTACGGCGGACTGGGCTCACCCCTCCACTTT. This chain connects TRBV7-9 to TRBJ1-6, with D unresolved. CDR1 SEHNR and CDR2 FQNEAQ come from the germline V gene (reference sequence). The CDR3 has 16 amino acids. V shed 0 bases and J shed 10 bases, with 16 bases lying between them.